Ten or more counts support the clone carrying this T cell receptor (beta chain). Its antigen is still unknown. Lactation, pregnancy, other autoimmune disease or uncontrolled infection excluded patients. The sample belongs to a study of T cells in Graves' hyperthyroidism and ophthalmopathy. Regarding the study as a whole: Most thyroid clonotypes expanded above 0.001 were also detected in blood.

Amplification of TCR beta CDR3 regions used RNA as the template. TCR CDR3 regions were first amplified by RT-PCR with HTBI primers. TCRdb passed the multiplex PCR reads through MiXCR, listing each CDR3 protein once. This sample yields about 590,000 distinct CDR3 sequences, of which about 15% are seen a single time; roughly 7.3% belongs to the top ten. Per the germline V gene, CDR1 is SGHRS and CDR2 is YFSETQ. CDR3 size: 14 residues. V dropped 0 bases and J dropped 4 bases, with 10 bases sitting between them. This clonotype was obtained from a woman younger than 45 with Graves' hyperthyroidism. The chain carries TRBV5-1 and TRBJ1-1; D gene ambiguous. What was sequenced was blood. This chain's CDR3 is CASSLDGVGTEAFF. The CDR3 bases are TGCGCCAGCAGCTTGGACGGGGTGGGCACTGAAGCTTTCTTT.